The source of this T cell receptor (beta chain) is a study of OX40 agonist ivuxolimab in advanced cancers. Background for the entire study: The costimulatory receptor OX40 (CD134) was targeted by ivuxolimab, a fully human IgG2 agonistic monoclonal antibody. Intravenous ivuxolimab was administered to patients every 2 weeks at six dose levels: 0.01, 0.1, 0.3, 1.5, 3 and 10 mg/kg. Of the approximately 50 dose-escalation patients, hepatocellular carcinoma was present in approximately 20, melanoma in some 15, renal cell carcinoma in 9 and head and neck cancer in 9. In the dose-escalation cohort, around 80% of patients were male, and the mean age was roughly 60 years with a range of roughly 23 to 79. Prior anti-PD-1, anti-PD-L1 or anti-CTLA-4 therapy was permitted, and checkpoint inhibitors had been received by less than 45% of dose-escalation patients. Three dose-escalation patients achieved partial responses, one with hepatocellular carcinoma and two with cutaneous melanoma. The point of sequencing TCRbeta in the periphery was to test whether ivuxolimab changed TCR sequence diversity and drove clonal T-cell expansion. The paper covers the monotherapy dose-escalation part of the phase I ivuxolimab trial, which included N of about 50 patients.

Genomic DNA was extracted from sorted cells for sequencing of the TCRbeta CDR3 region. TCRbeta CDR3 regions were sequenced using the immunoSEQ Assay. In its TCRdb copy, this immuneACCESS table keeps in-frame sequences only and misses some clones. Where compared with another copy, unresolved V genes explain less than half of these, and the others have no known cause. The sample records tens of thousands of clones, approximately 84% of which are singletons. Clones ranked in the top ten supply 0.9% to 1.2% of the sample. The full study reports these points: After ivuxolimab, expanded clones were on average more numerous among CD8+ T cells than among CD4+ T cells. Low levels of normalized T-cell clonal expansion were also seen in some patients who did not respond. Which antigens the clonally expanded peripheral T cells were specific for was not determined. At doses of 0.1 to 3.0 mg/kg, clonal expansion of both CD4+ and CD8+ blood T cells was observed from baseline to week 6. Partial responders in the 0.1-3.0 mg/kg groups had among the lowest normalized peripheral clonal expansion, especially among CD8+ T cells.

This clone was detected only a few times. Its antigen is unknown. Per-base quality was not reported, and no clone a single base away is much larger than it. Taken from the germline V gene, the CDR1 and CDR2 loops are MNHNS and SASEGT. Spanning cysteine to phenylalanine, the CDR3 consists of 13 amino acids. The read is trimmed to its CDR3 DNA, 39 bases read in frame from base 1. Trimming removed 5 bases from V and 3 bases from J, leaving 8 bases between the germline ends. The trial excluded patients who had a history of autoimmune disease or who were on systemic immunosuppression. In every dose cohort, peripheral blood was drawn for TCR sequencing at baseline, cycle 4 day 1, and cycle 7 day 1. Samples came from an open-label, multicenter, first-in-human phase I dose-escalation trial of ivuxolimab. The trial enrolled adults with locally advanced or metastatic head and neck squamous cell, hepatocellular, melanoma or renal cell carcinoma. CD4+ and CD8+ T cells were sorted separately from peripheral blood before TCR sequencing.

The chain is encoded by TRBV6-1 joined to TRBJ1-5; D gene: possibly TRBD1, on 6 matching bases. Source: CD4+ or CD8+ T cells sorted from blood, taken in a trial of the OX40 agonist ivuxolimab. The receptor's source is an adult with an advanced solid tumor such as melanoma, head and neck, liver or kidney cancer. The CDR3 reads as follows: CASSRTANQPQHF. Read as DNA, the sequence is TGTGCCAGCAGTCGGACAGCCAATCAGCCCCAGCATTTT.